One and the same sample provided the 20 T cell receptor beta chains below, sequenced in a study of PD-1 blockade in classical Hodgkin lymphoma. Relapse was seen in all patients after autologous stem cell transplantation, and brentuximab vedotin exposure was variable. Repertoires were generated with immunoSEQ multiplex PCR, while TCRdb's copy carries only in-frame clones and drops some. Of 35,000 or so clones in the sample, more than 65% are singletons; the top ten hold roughly 15%. This sample comprised peripheral blood mononuclear cells (PBMCs), obtained before the second cycle of nivolumab. The receptor source for this set is a human donor with classical Hodgkin lymphoma.

V gene TRBV18 combines with J gene TRBJ1-5; D possibly corresponds to TRBD1 (5 bases). V gave up 4 bases and J gave up 4 bases, with 8 bases separating them. From germline, CDR1 is KGHSH and CDR2 LQKENI. The CDR3 spans 13 residues. The CDR3 nucleotides read TGTGCCAGCTCACTGACAGAAAATCAGCCCCAGCATTTT. It translates to CASSLTENQPQHF. The whole variable domain, remainder taken from reference TRBV18 and TRBJ1-5, is NAGVMQNPRHLVRRRGQEARLRCSPMKGHSHVYWYRQLPEEGLKFMVYLQKENIIDESGMPKERFSAEFPKEGPSILRIQQVVRGDSAAYFCASSLTENQPQHFGDGTRLSIL.

This clone was counted a few times. The chain joins TRBV10-2 to TRBJ2-7; no firm D call. The CDR3 is 11 amino acids. In germline, CDR1 is WSHSY, CDR2 SAAADI. The V and J ends lost 3 bases and 3 bases respectively, with 3 bases between them. The CDR3 spells CASSDLYEQYF. The CDR3 nucleotides read TGCGCCAGCAGTGACCTCTACGAGCAGTACTTC.

The chain recombines TRBV20-1 with TRBJ1-1; D remains unclear. The CDR3 loop spans 11 amino acids. CDR1 and CDR2 from the germline V gene are DFQATT and SNEGSKA (reference sequence). The ends were cut back, 5 bases at V and 3 bases at J, with 7 bases in the middle. The CDR3 protein is CSAPEYTEAFF. DNA of the CDR3: TGCAGTGCTCCAGAGTACACTGAAGCTTTCTTT.

The chain links TRBV5-8 to TRBJ2-3; 8 bases fit TRBD2. Per germline, CDR1 SGHTS and CDR2 YDEGEE. The CDR3 spans 17 residues. V gave up 0 bases and J gave up 6 bases; unmatched junction bases: 12. The DNA for the CDR3 is TGTGCCAGCAGCTTGGGGCTAGCGGGCGGCCTTTGGGATACGCAGTATTTT. It is translated as CASSLGLAGGLWDTQYF.

The J gene is TRBJ1-2, the V gene TRBV7-8; the D is unclear. The CDR3 length is 13 residues. The germline V gene encodes CDR1 SGHVS and CDR2 FQNEAQ. Trimming cost V 1 base and J 8 bases, with 11 bases left between them. The CDR3 region is CASSLGPLVGYTF. CDR3 nucleotide sequence: TGTGCCAGCAGCTTAGGGCCTTTGGTAGGCTACACCTTC.

This chain joins TRBV7-9 and TRBJ2-4; D remains ambiguous. V was pared by 4 bases and J by 2 bases, with 9 bases between. The CDR3 is 14 residues long. The germline gives CDR1 SEHNR, CDR2 FQNEAQ (reference sequence). The CDR3 sequence is CASSSGLTKNIQYF. In DNA form, the CDR3 reads TGTGCCAGCAGCTCCGGATTGACCAAAAACATTCAGTACTTC.

The rearrangement joins TRBV27 to TRBJ2-3; no clear D. CDR3 length: 12 residues. With 3 bases removed from V and 4 bases from J, the gap between germline ends came to 5 bases. Germline V CDR1 and CDR2: MNHEY, SMNVEV (reference sequence). The CDR3 region has the DNA TGTGCCAGCAGTTTTGGGGCAGATACGCAGTATTTT. It codes for CASSFGADTQYF.

The chain couples TRBV18 to TRBJ1-1; TRBD1 matches 9 bases. The ends lost 3 bases at V and 7 bases at J; junction bases unmatched: 9. Germline CDR1 is KGHSH and CDR2 is LQKENI. The CDR3 has 15 amino acids. Here the CDR3 DNA reads TGTGCCAGCTCACCGGAACAGGGGGCGCAAAGTGAAGCTTTCTTT. This sequence encodes CASSPEQGAQSEAFF.

This clone turned up a few times. This chain connects TRBV4-1 to TRBJ2-7; TRBD1 agrees at 7 bases. Trimming removed 5 bases from V and 5 bases from J; junction bases left unmatched: 6. There are 13 residues in the CDR3. Germline V lookup: CDR1 MGHRA, CDR2 YSYEKL. In DNA form, the CDR3 reads TGCGCCAGCAGCTACAGGGGCGACGACGAGCAGTACTTC. Protein product: CASSYRGDDEQYF.

This clone has a handful of counts. The V and J genes are TRBV5-4 and TRBJ1-3, with D perhaps TRBD1 (6 bases). The ends were cut back, 2 bases at V and 4 bases at J, with 13 bases in the middle. Germline V gene sequence: CDR1 SGHNT, CDR2 YYREEE (reference sequence). This CDR3 comprises 15 residues. Written as DNA, the CDR3 is TGTGCCAGCAGCTTCGGTCCGGGACAAGGAAACACCATATATTTT. It codes for CASSFGPGQGNTIYF.

The V gene is TRBV9, the J gene TRBJ2-3; TRBD2 aligns across 9 bases. This CDR3 is built from 17 residues. The V and J ends lost 3 bases and 2 bases, in that order; junction bases with no gene match: 10. CDR1 is SGDLS and CDR2 is YYNGEE in the germline V gene. The CDR3 here is CASSDLSGGSYTDTQYF. In nucleotides, the CDR3 is TGTGCCAGCAGCGACCTGAGCGGGGGGAGCTACACAGATACGCAGTATTTT.

As regards this clone: One end of the junction fails to match germline, which may point to a read error. The V gene is TRBV7-2, the J gene TRBJ2-5; D unresolved. Germline CDR1 SGHTA, CDR2 FQGNSA. The CDR3 contains 18 residues. The CDR3: CASSQVFSPFVFEETQYF. CDR3 DNA sequence: TGCGCCAGCAGCCAAGTATTTTCCCCCTTCGTATTCGAAGAGACCCAGTACTTC. Based on the CDR3 plus reference TRBV7-2 and TRBJ2-5, the full variable domain is GAGVSQSPSNKVTEKGKDVELRCDPISGHTALYWYRQSLGQGLEFLIYFQGNSAPDKSGLPSDRFSAERTGGSVSTLTIQRTQQEDSAVYLCASSQVFSPFVFEETQYFGPGTRLLVL.

V gene TRBV21-1 combines with J gene TRBJ1-3; TRBD1 was called by the table and not checked on the DNA. TRBV21-1 is a recognized pseudogene. The CDR3 contains 20 residues. The CDR3 nucleotides are TGTGCCAGCAGCAAACCGGGCCCCGGGACAGGGGTCTCCTCTGGAAACACCATATATTTT. This sequence encodes CASSKPGPGTGVSSGNTIYF.

The rearrangement uses TRBV19 and TRBJ2-7; D call uncertain. Germline values: CDR1 LNHDA, CDR2 SQIVND (reference sequence). V lost 3 bases to trimming and J lost 6 bases, with 18 bases between them. CDR3 length: 15 residues. For the CDR3, the DNA is TGTGCCAGTAGTATTGATGGTTTGGGGTTTGGCGAGCAGTACTTC. This codes for CASSIDGLGFGEQYF.

This clone was recorded only once. This rearrangement joins TRBV30 to TRBJ1-4; the match to TRBD1 covers 9 bases. Germline V gene sequence: CDR1 GTSNPN, CDR2 SVGIG (reference sequence). CDR3 length: 13 residues. Trimming removed 5 bases from V and 4 bases from J; junction bases left unmatched: 2. CDR3 sequence reads: CAWGQGSNEKLFF. Here the CDR3 DNA reads TGTGCCTGGGGACAGGGGAGTAATGAAAAACTGTTTTTT.

The rearrangement joins TRBV2 to TRBJ1-2; D is unclear. The CDR3 consists of 13 residues. Per germline, CDR1 SNHLY and CDR2 FYNNEI. Trimming removed 3 bases at V and 2 bases at J, with 7 bases between. CDR3 protein: CASSDDWNYGYTF. The CDR3 DNA sequence: TGTGCCAGCAGTGACGACTGGAACTATGGCTACACCTTC.

The V gene is TRBV10-2, the J gene TRBJ2-1; TRBD2 matches 11 bases. Germline-derived CDR1 and CDR2 are WSHSY and SAAADI. V dropped 8 bases and J dropped 5; count of bases not matched to a gene: 11. The CDR3 is 16 residues long. CDR3 region: CASVKTSGVDHNEQFF. Here the CDR3 DNA reads TGCGCCAGCGTCAAGACTAGCGGGGTAGACCACAATGAGCAGTTCTTC.

This clone was recorded a few times. This chain links TRBV2 with TRBJ1-5; 9 bases line up with TRBD1. CDR1 and CDR2 from the germline V gene are SNHLY and FYNNEI. This CDR3 has 14 residues. With 8 bases clipped from V and 4 bases from J, the junction kept 6 bases outside the gene matches. CDR3 in amino acids: CASGRQGGNQPQHF. CDR3 coding DNA: TGTGCCAGCGGCAGACAGGGGGGGAATCAGCCCCAGCATTTT.

The rearrangement uses TRBV9 and TRBJ2-7, with 8 bases aligning to TRBD1. With 4 bases clipped from V and 5 bases from J, the junction kept 8 bases outside the gene matches. The V gene's germline CDR1 is SGDLS and CDR2 YYNGEE. This CDR3 has 14 amino acids. The CDR3 coding sequence is TGTGCCAGCAGCAACGGACAGGGTTGGGACGAGCAGTACTTC. Amino acid sequence: CASSNGQGWDEQYF.

The chain joins TRBV11-3 to TRBJ2-2; tentative D call: TRBD1 (5 bases). V lost 1 base, J lost 4 bases, and 10 bases lay in between. Germline V gene data show CDR1 as SGHNT and CDR2 as YENEEA. The CDR3 is 15 residues long. Here the CDR3 reads CASSLGGSGTGELFF. In DNA, the CDR3 is TGTGCCAGCAGCTTAGGGGGCTCGGGCACCGGGGAGCTGTTTTTT.